The 25 T cell receptor beta chains given below trace back to one sample, sequenced in a study of T-cell memory formation after mild COVID-19. TCRdb called the 5' RACE reads again in MiXCR, with one record for every CDR3 protein. The table shows some 350,000 distinct CDR3 sequences, with approximately 16% occurring only once. The source material was PBMCs or a T cell subset sorted from them (not recorded which). These receptors all stem from a man aged 18 to 29 who had mild COVID-19 (a few samples of this study predate the infection). Cell type and time point are not known.

This sequence joins TRBV20-1 and TRBJ2-3; D may be TRBD1 or TRBD2 (6 bases each). The germline V and J ends were trimmed by 8 bases and 1 base, with 13 bases remaining between them. The CDR3 runs 13 residues. Germline loops: CDR1 DFQATT, CDR2 SNEGSKA (reference sequence). CDR3 region: CSLEGGGTDTQYF. The CDR3 coding sequence is TGCAGTTTAGAGGGGGGCGGCACAGATACGCAGTATTTT.

The V call is TRBV5-6, the J call TRBJ2-7, with no clear D. Germline V gene sequence: CDR1 SGHDT, CDR2 YYEEEE. The CDR3 covers 12 residues. V lost 4 bases and J 7 bases, leaving 12 bases between the germline ends. The CDR3 DNA is TGTGCCAGCAGCGGTAGCAGTGGTGAGCAGTACGTC. Amino acid sequence: CASSGSSGEQYV.

In its sample, this clonotype was seen many times. The rearrangement links TRBV3-2 to TRBJ2-3; the D segment call TRBD2 is taken from the table without a DNA check. TRBV3-2 is assigned pseudogene status. The CDR3 length is 16 residues. The CDR3 here is CASSQERTSERDTQYF. The CDR3 DNA sequence: TGTGCCAGCAGCCAAGAGAGGACTAGCGAAAGGGATACGCAGTATTTT.

This clonotype was picked up many times. The chain combines TRBV5-1 with TRBJ2-3; perhaps TRBD2 as D (7 bases). V was pared by 0 bases and J by 6 bases, with 11 bases between. Looked up from germline, CDR1 is SGHRS and CDR2 is YFSETQ. This CDR3 is built from 14 residues. The CDR3 loop is CASSLAWGGDTQYF. CDR3 DNA sequence: TGCGCCAGCAGCTTGGCCTGGGGGGGCGATACGCAGTATTTT.

Ten or more counts support this clonotype. V and J are TRBV20-1 and TRBJ2-5; tentatively, D is TRBD2 (5 bases). Trimming cost V 3 bases and J 5 bases, with 16 bases left between them. CDR1 and CDR2 (germline): DFQATT, SNEGSKA (reference sequence). CDR3 length: 14 amino acids. This CDR3 reads CSASTGLVWETQYF. CDR3 in DNA: TGCAGTGCTAGTACGGGGTTGGTGTGGGAGACCCAGTACTTC.

The chain combines TRBV5-1 with TRBJ2-3; TRBD2 might be the D (6 bases). The CDR3 has 16 residues. With 2 bases removed from V and 0 bases from J, the gap between germline ends came to 13 bases. Germline CDR1 reads SGHRS; CDR2 reads YFSETQ. The CDR3 sequence: CASSFGTSSSTDTQYF. For the CDR3, the DNA is TGCGCCAGCAGCTTCGGAACTAGCTCCAGCACAGATACGCAGTATTTT.

This clonotype was found many times. V usage is TRBV11-2 and J usage is TRBJ2-3; 9 bases fit TRBD1. Germline V gene lookup returns CDR1 SGHAT and CDR2 FQNNGV. The V and J ends lost 3 bases and 5 bases, in that order; junction bases with no gene match: 3. The CDR3 runs 14 residues. DNA of the CDR3: TGTGCCAGCAGCTTCACGACAGGGGGAGATACGCAGTATTTT. Encoded protein: CASSFTTGGDTQYF.

This chain connects TRBV6-6 to TRBJ2-5, with TRBD2 matching over 12 bases. With 6 bases clipped from V and 5 bases from J, the junction kept 7 bases outside the gene matches. This CDR3 region has 15 residues. Looked up from germline, CDR1 is MNHNY and CDR2 is SVGAGI (reference sequence). CDR3 sequence reads: CASRGASGRGETQYF. The CDR3 bases are TGTGCCAGCAGAGGAGCTAGCGGGAGGGGGGAGACCCAGTACTTC.

This clonotype was recorded a few times. The chain is built from TRBV4-2 and TRBJ2-1; D gene uncertain. Trimming pared 0 bases from V and 1 base from J, leaving 13 bases between. Germline assignment: CDR1 LGHNA and CDR2 YNFKEQ. CDR3 size: 17 residues. The CDR3, as DNA: TGTGCCAGCAGCCAAGATATCCCTACGAGGTCCTACAATGAGCAGTTCTTC. Its translation: CASSQDIPTRSYNEQFF.

The chain joins TRBV20-1 to TRBJ2-7; D remains ambiguous. This CDR3 spans 14 amino acids. Germline values: CDR1 DFQATT, CDR2 SNEGSKA (reference sequence). V lost 6 bases, J lost 6 bases, and 21 bases lay in between. The CDR3 nucleotides are TGCAGTGCATGCGGACCAGGTTCGTCCCTCGAGCAGTACTTC. It translates to CSACGPGSSLEQYF.

The rearrangement uses TRBV5-1 and TRBJ2-5; unclear D gene. This CDR3 has 14 residues. The V end was cut by 2 bases, the J end by 5 bases, with 13 bases between. Germline lookup yields CDR1 SGHRS and CDR2 YFSETQ. The CDR3 loop is CASSFGSGWETQYF. The CDR3 DNA sequence: TGCGCCAGCAGCTTCGGATCAGGATGGGAGACCCAGTACTTC.

At least ten counts were recorded for this clonotype. The chain has TRBV7-9 and TRBJ2-1, with TRBD1 as a possible D gene (7 bases). Deletions cut 4 bases from V and 6 bases from J, with 13 bases between. The CDR3 spans 14 residues. CDR1 is SEHNR, CDR2 FQNEAQ, per germline (reference sequence). The CDR3 sequence: CASSSQGGRNEQFF. In nucleotides, the CDR3 is TGTGCCAGCAGCTCCCAGGGGGGCCGCAATGAGCAGTTCTTC.

This clonotype was detected only a few times. The V gene is TRBV5-1, the J gene TRBJ2-7, with 10 bases fitting TRBD1. CDR1 SGHRS and CDR2 YFSETQ come from the germline V gene. This CDR3 comprises 13 residues. Losses at the gene ends were 3 bases for V and 7 bases for J; bases not matched to a gene: 4. CDR3 DNA sequence: TGCGCCAGCAGCTGGGGGGACAGGGGAGAGCAGTACTTC. Protein sequence: CASSWGDRGEQYF.

The rearrangement uses TRBV20-1 and TRBJ2-1; 10 bases agree with TRBD2. Germline trimming cut 2 bases from V and 6 bases from J; bases unmatched to any gene: 7. The CDR3 totals 15 residues. In germline, CDR1 is DFQATT, CDR2 SNEGSKA (reference sequence). CDR3 sequence (DNA): TGCAGTGCTAGATATCAGTCTAGCGGGGGCAATGAGCAGTTCTTC. This codes for CSARYQSSGGNEQFF.

The genes are TRBV11-2 and TRBJ2-5, with D hard to call. CDR3 length equals 14 residues. CDR1 and CDR2 (germline): SGHAT, FQNNGV. V was clipped by 7 bases and J by 8 bases, with 20 bases between them. CDR3 residues: CASTALGPGKTQYF. For the CDR3, the DNA is TGTGCCAGCACCGCTTTAGGCCCCGGAAAAACCCAGTACTTC.

The chain combines TRBV18 with TRBJ2-1; perhaps TRBD2 as D (5 bases). The CDR3 has 13 amino acids. V lost 4 bases and J lost 10, with 14 bases in between. Germline loops: CDR1 KGHSH, CDR2 LQKENI. The CDR3 DNA reads TGTGCCAGCTCACGGGCGGACTCAAGGGAGCAGTTCTTC. It yields the protein CASSRADSREQFF.

This clonotype turned up a few times. This chain connects TRBV7-8 to TRBJ2-3; D tentatively fits TRBD1 or TRBD2 (5 bases each). V lost 5 bases and J lost 1, with 19 bases in between. The CDR3 covers 17 residues. Germline V lookup: CDR1 SGHVS, CDR2 FQNEAQ. In nucleotides, the CDR3 is TGTGCCAGCAGCCCACGGGGACCGACATTTGGCACAGATACGCAGTATTTT. This sequence encodes CASSPRGPTFGTDTQYF.

The J gene is TRBJ1-1, the V gene TRBV4-2, with a possible D match to TRBD1 (5 bases). The germline V gene has CDR1 LGHNA and CDR2 YNFKEQ. Trimming left V 1 base short and J 3 bases short, with 12 bases between. The CDR3 extends over 15 amino acids. The DNA for the CDR3 is TGTGCCAGCAGCCAAGGACGGCAGGGTCACACTGAAGCTTTCTTT. It is translated as CASSQGRQGHTEAFF.

This clonotype has a count of ten or more. The chain is built from TRBV7-6 and TRBJ2-2; D possibly corresponds to TRBD2 (5 bases). V lost 5 bases and J 5 bases, leaving 9 bases between the germline ends. The CDR3 runs 13 residues. Germline V CDR1 and CDR2: SGHVS, FNYEAQ. The CDR3 spells CASSPLVTGELFF. The CDR3 DNA reads as TGTGCCAGCAGCCCACTAGTGACCGGGGAGCTGTTTTTT.

The chain combines TRBV6-1 with TRBJ1-2, with TRBD1 identical over 9 bases. V was clipped by 3 bases and J by 7 bases; unmatched bases: 6. The CDR3 has 14 residues. The V gene's germline CDR1 is MNHNS and CDR2 SASEGT. The CDR3 DNA follows: TGTGCCAGCAGTGAGGCGTGGACAGGGGTTGGCTACACCTTC. Protein sequence: CASSEAWTGVGYTF.

This clonotype was observed a few times. V and J are TRBV7-2 and TRBJ2-3, with a weak D call TRBD2 (7 bases). The CDR3 sequence is 16 residues long. The V and J ends lost 5 bases and 0 bases respectively, with 15 bases between them. Per germline, CDR1 SGHTA and CDR2 FQGNSA. The CDR3 loop reads CASSLNRGASTDTQYF. DNA for the CDR3: TGTGCCAGCAGCCTGAACCGGGGGGCAAGCACAGATACGCAGTATTTT.

J is TRBJ2-7 and V is TRBV5-5, with TRBD1 matching 7 bases. The CDR3 contains 13 residues. The V and J ends lost 4 bases and 3 bases, in that order; junction bases with no gene match: 4. Germline V gene sequence: CDR1 SGHKS, CDR2 YYEKEE (reference sequence). The CDR3 DNA reads TGTGCCAGCAGCGACCGACAGGGCTACGAGCAGTACTTC. Translated, it gives CASSDRQGYEQYF.

This clonotype was found a few times. This chain joins TRBV5-1 and TRBJ2-2; D uncertain. The ends were cut back, 3 bases at V and 3 bases at J, with 9 bases in the middle. Germline CDR1 is SGHRS and CDR2 is YFSETQ. The CDR3 length is 14 residues. The CDR3 reads CASSSEPDTGELFF. The CDR3 DNA reads TGCGCCAGCAGCTCGGAGCCTGACACCGGGGAGCTGTTTTTT.

CDR3 bases: TGTGCCAGCAGCTTACAGGGGGTGGACACTGAAGCTTTCTTT. This translates into CASSLQGVDTEAFF. This rearrangement joins TRBV7-2 to TRBJ1-1; the match to TRBD1 covers 7 bases. The CDR3 covers 14 residues. The V and J ends lost 2 bases and 3 bases, in that order; junction bases with no gene match: 3. Germline V gene data show CDR1 as SGHTA and CDR2 as FQGNSA.

This chain connects TRBV7-9 to TRBJ2-2; 10 positions match TRBD2. The CDR3 loop spans 17 amino acids. Germline V CDR1 and CDR2: SEHNR, FQNEAQ (reference sequence). V was clipped by 5 bases and J by 0 bases; unmatched bases: 6. The CDR3 bases are TGTGCCAGCAGCCATAATAGCGGGAGGACGAACACCGGGGAGCTGTTTTTT. It translates to CASSHNSGRTNTGELFF.